The 9 T cell receptor beta chains below come from one sample, sequenced in a study of T cell repertoires in cytomegalovirus infection. TCRdb recomputed calls from the reads with MiXCR, one row per CDR3 protein. The data show around 260,000 distinct CDR3 sequences, approximately 9% seen once. What was sequenced was PBMCs. These receptors came from a human donor in good health (CMV status not recorded). Some clones in this sample may be carry-over from other donors' samples.

This clonotype has ten or more counts. This chain uses TRBV28 with TRBJ1-2, with a possible D match to TRBD1 (5 bases). Germline CDR1 and CDR2: MDHEN and SYDVKM. The CDR3 length is 15 residues. V was trimmed by 6 bases and J by 0 bases, leaving 14 bases between them. CDR3 in amino acids: CASRGVREANYGYTF. The CDR3 DNA follows: TGTGCCAGCAGGGGGGTAAGGGAAGCTAACTATGGCTACACCTTC.

The chain employs TRBV5-1 and TRBJ1-5; 10 bases fit TRBD1. There are 17 residues in the CDR3. V shed 4 bases, J shed 6 bases, and the junction held 13 bases outside the gene matches. Germline V lookup: CDR1 SGHRS, CDR2 YFSETQ. Here the CDR3 DNA reads TGCGCCAGCAGCCCTAGACCCGTGACAGGGGGCAGTCAGCCCCAGCATTTT. Translation gives CASSPRPVTGGSQPQHF.

There are a few counts of this clonotype. The chain recombines TRBV27 with TRBJ1-1; unclear D gene. This CDR3 contains 13 residues. Trimming shortened V by 0 bases and J by 8 bases, and 10 bases separated the two germline ends. Germline CDR1 MNHEY, CDR2 SMNVEV (reference sequence). The CDR3 region is CASSLSRAAEAFF. As DNA, the CDR3 is TGTGCCAGCAGTTTATCGAGGGCAGCAGAAGCTTTCTTT.

This clonotype was seen at least ten times. V is TRBV4-2 and J is TRBJ1-1; D gene unclear. V shed 4 bases and J shed 1 base, with 10 bases lying between them. The CDR3 has 14 residues. Germline CDR1 and CDR2: LGHNA and YNFKEQ. The CDR3 coding sequence is TGTGCCAGCAGCCCGGCAGGCAGGAACACTGAAGCTTTCTTT. Translating it yields CASSPAGRNTEAFF.

This clonotype was seen ten or more times. The genes are TRBV7-8 and TRBJ2-5; maybe TRBD1 (5 bases). Looked up from germline, CDR1 is SGHVS and CDR2 is FQNEAQ. CDR3 size: 14 residues. The V end was cut by 5 bases, the J end by 1 base, with 11 bases between. DNA of the CDR3: TGTGCCAGCAGCCCTAGGGGCCTCCAAGAGACCCAGTACTTC. Its protein product is CASSPRGLQETQYF. The full variable domain, rest sourced from reference TRBV7-8 and TRBJ2-5, is GAGVSQSPRYKVAKRGQDVALRCDPISGHVSLFWYQQALGQGPEFLTYFQNEAQLDKSGLPSDRFFAERPEGSVSTLKIQRTQQEDSAVYLCASSPRGLQETQYFGPGTRLLVL.

The sample holds many counts of this clonotype. J is TRBJ2-2 and V is TRBV7-2; weak D call: TRBD1 (5 bases). The CDR3 loop spans 18 amino acids. Germline values: CDR1 SGHTA, CDR2 FQGNSA. V was clipped by 0 bases and J by 0 bases, with 14 bases between them. The DNA for the CDR3 is TGTGCCAGCAGCTTAGCGAGACAGTATCGATCGAACACCGGGGAGCTGTTTTTT. Translating gives CASSLARQYRSNTGELFF.

This clonotype occurred a few times. The V gene is TRBV7-2, the J gene TRBJ1-2, with D unclear. Trimming shortened V by 5 bases and J by 3 bases, and 13 bases separated the two germline ends. The germline CDR1 and CDR2 sequences are SGHTA and FQGNSA. The CDR3 runs 14 residues. In DNA, the CDR3 is TGTGCCAGCAGCCTACTCCGGGCGGACTATGGCTACACCTTC. It translates to CASSLLRADYGYTF. The full variable domain, its missing parts supplied by reference TRBV7-2 and TRBJ1-2, is GAGVSQSPSNKVTEKGKDVELRCDPISGHTALYWYRQSLGQGLEFLIYFQGNSAPDKSGLPSDRFSAERTGGSVSTLTIQRTQQEDSAVYLCASSLLRADYGYTFGSGTRLTVV.

This chain uses TRBV30 with TRBJ2-2, with D perhaps TRBD1 (5 bases). Trimming removed 5 bases at V and 2 bases at J, with 15 bases between. The CDR3 consists of 15 residues. Germline V gene sequence: CDR1 GTSNPN, CDR2 SVGIG (reference sequence). CDR3 coding DNA: TGTGCCTGGGGTAAGGGGCCAGGCAACACCGGGGAGCTGTTTTTT. Its protein is CAWGKGPGNTGELFF.

There are many counts of this clonotype. The J gene is TRBJ1-6, the V gene TRBV7-2; TRBD1 matches 11 bases. V lost 5 bases to trimming and J lost 5 bases; unmatched junction nucleotides: 11. Per the germline V gene, CDR1 is SGHTA and CDR2 is FQGNSA. This CDR3 spans 18 amino acids. The CDR3 nucleotides are TGTGCCAGCAGCCGGAGAGGGACAGGGGGACCTAATAATTCACCCCTCCACTTT. Its translation: CASSRRGTGGPNNSPLHF.